This TCR beta chain originates from a study of shared T cell receptors in the human thymus. Data came from immunoSEQ multiplex PCR; TCRdb stores just in-frame clones and leaves some out. The profile shows some 760,000 clones, approximately 83% of them singletons. The germline V and J ends were trimmed by 3 bases and 4 bases, with 5 bases remaining between them. The CDR3 is 12 amino acids. Germline V gives CDR1 SGHDT, CDR2 YYEEEE. This sample was also put to use in a study of human thymus T cells. That study reports: Apparent bias marked the V and J gene usage of thymic and blood repertoires.

This receptor was identified in a girl in the first two years of life with a congenital heart defect. The sequencing sample was made of thymocytes. The chain links TRBV5-6 to TRBJ1-3; D might be TRBD1 (5 bases). CDR3 protein: CASSYRGNTIYF. CDR3 DNA: TGTGCCAGCAGCTACAGGGGAAACACCATATATTTT.